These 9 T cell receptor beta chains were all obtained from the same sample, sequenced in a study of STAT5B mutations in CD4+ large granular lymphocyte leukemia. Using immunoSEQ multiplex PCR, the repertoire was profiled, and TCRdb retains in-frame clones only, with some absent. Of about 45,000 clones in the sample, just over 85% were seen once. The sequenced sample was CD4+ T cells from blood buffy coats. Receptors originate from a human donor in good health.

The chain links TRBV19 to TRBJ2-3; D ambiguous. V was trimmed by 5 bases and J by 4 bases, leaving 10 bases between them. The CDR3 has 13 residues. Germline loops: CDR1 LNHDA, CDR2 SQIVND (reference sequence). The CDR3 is CASSLKKADTQYF. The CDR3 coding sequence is TGTGCCAGTAGTTTGAAAAAGGCAGATACGCAGTATTTT. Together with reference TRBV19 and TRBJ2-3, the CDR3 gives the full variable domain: DGGITQSPKYLFRKEGQNVTLSCEQNLNHDAMYWYRQDPGQGLRLIYYSQIVNDFQKGDIAEGYSVSREKKESFPLTVTSAQKNPTAFYLCASSLKKADTQYFGPGTRLTVL.

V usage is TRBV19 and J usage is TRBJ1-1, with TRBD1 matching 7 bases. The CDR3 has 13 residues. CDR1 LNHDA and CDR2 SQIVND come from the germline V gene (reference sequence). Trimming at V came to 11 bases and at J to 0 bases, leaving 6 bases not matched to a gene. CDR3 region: CAVTGTVNTEAFF. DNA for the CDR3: TGTGCCGTAACCGGGACAGTGAACACTGAAGCTTTCTTT.

CDR3 sequence: CSARENTEAFF. DNA of the CDR3: TGCAGTGCTAGAGAGAACACTGAAGCTTTCTTT. J is TRBJ1-1 and V is TRBV20-1; D not certain. V lost 0 bases and J 1 base, leaving 0 bases between the germline ends. CDR1 is DFQATT and CDR2 is SNEGSKA in the germline V gene (reference sequence). The CDR3 sequence is 11 residues long.

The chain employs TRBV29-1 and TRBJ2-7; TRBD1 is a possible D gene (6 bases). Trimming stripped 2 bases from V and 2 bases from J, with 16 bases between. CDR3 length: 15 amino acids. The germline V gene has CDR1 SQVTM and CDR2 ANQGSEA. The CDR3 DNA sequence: TGCAGCGTTGAATGGGACCCCCAGGGGACCTACGAGCAGTACTTC. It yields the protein CSVEWDPQGTYEQYF.

CDR3 region: CASSSYQGARNQPQHF. Written as DNA, the CDR3 is TGTGCCAGCAGCTCCTATCAGGGGGCGCGCAATCAGCCCCAGCATTTT. The J gene is TRBJ1-5, the V gene TRBV5-8; 8 bases map to TRBD1. The CDR3 totals 16 residues. The germline V gene has CDR1 SGHTS and CDR2 YDEGEE. Trimming cost V 3 bases and J 2 bases; bases outside gene matches: 7. The complete variable domain, with remaining parts taken from reference TRBV5-8 and TRBJ1-5, reads EAGVTQSPTHLIKTRGQQATLRCSPISGHTSVYWYQQALGLGLQFLLWYDEGEERNRGNFPPRFSGRQFPNYSSELNVNALELEDSALYLCASSSYQGARNQPQHFGDGTRLSIL.

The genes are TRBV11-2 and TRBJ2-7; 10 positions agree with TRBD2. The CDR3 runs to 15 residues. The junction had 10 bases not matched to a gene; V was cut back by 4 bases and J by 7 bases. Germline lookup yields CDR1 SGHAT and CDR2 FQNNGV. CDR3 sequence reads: CASSSGLAALGEQYF. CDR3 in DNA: TGTGCCAGCAGCTCCGGACTAGCGGCCCTCGGGGAGCAGTACTTC.

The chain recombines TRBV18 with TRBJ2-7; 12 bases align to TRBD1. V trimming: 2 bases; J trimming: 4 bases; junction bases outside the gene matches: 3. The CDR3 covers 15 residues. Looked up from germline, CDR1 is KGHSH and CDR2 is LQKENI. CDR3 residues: CASSPGTGGTYEQYF. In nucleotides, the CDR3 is TGTGCCAGCTCACCAGGGACAGGGGGCACGTACGAGCAGTACTTC.

CDR3 bases: TGTGCCAGTAGTATCCCATCGACAGGGGAACGCGAAAAACTGTTTTTT. Protein: CASSIPSTGEREKLFF. The V call is TRBV19, the J call TRBJ1-4; 8 bases align to TRBD1. Germline V lookup: CDR1 LNHDA, CDR2 SQIVND (reference sequence). The ends lost 3 bases at V and 8 bases at J; junction bases unmatched: 11. The CDR3 extends over 16 amino acids. The variable domain in full, with the rest retrieved from reference TRBV19 and TRBJ1-4, is DGGITQSPKYLFRKEGQNVTLSCEQNLNHDAMYWYRQDPGQGLRLIYYSQIVNDFQKGDIAEGYSVSREKKESFPLTVTSAQKNPTAFYLCASSIPSTGEREKLFFGSGTQLSVL.

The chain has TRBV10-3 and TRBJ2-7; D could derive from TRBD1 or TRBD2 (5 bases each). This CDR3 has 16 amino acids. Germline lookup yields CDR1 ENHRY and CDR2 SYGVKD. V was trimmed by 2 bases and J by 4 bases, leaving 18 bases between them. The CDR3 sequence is CAISEPAGTRTYEQYF. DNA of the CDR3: TGTGCCATCAGTGAGCCGGCCGGGACCCGTACTTACGAGCAGTACTTC.